Listed below are T cell receptor beta chains from one sample, sequenced in a study of T cell repertoires in cytomegalovirus infection. TCRdb reprocessed the reads with MiXCR, giving one entry per CDR3 protein. The sample records 680,000 or so distinct CDR3 sequences, 35% to 45% being singletons. The sample consisted of PBMCs. All receptors come from a human donor in good health (CMV status not recorded). Some clones in this sample may be carry-over from other donors' samples. Each CDR3 is given with its conserved first and last residue. Each record gives: D gene, J gene, clone size, V gene, CDR3 protein, CDR3 DNA. The D gene is left open where the match is weak. For some rows the clone size is stated as once, few or many, or as a class when expanded; others skip it.

>NA|TRBJ1-3|NA|TRBV10-3
CAAHGGPPGNTIYF
TGTGCCGCTCACGGGGGCCCCCCTGGAAACACCATATATTTT
>NA|TRBJ1-6|NA|TRBV4-2
CASSQEGETANSPLHF
TGTGCCAGCAGCCAAGAGGGGGAGACAGCGAATTCACCCCTCCACTTT
>NA|TRBJ2-7|NA|TRBV5-1
CASSPGTTEQYF
TGCGCCAGCAGCCCAGGGACAACCGAGCAGTACTTC
>TRBD2|TRBJ2-1|NA|TRBV11-2
CASSLARLAGGNEQFF
TGTGCCAGCAGCTTAGCCCGACTAGCGGGAGGCAATGAGCAGTTCTTC
>TRBD2|TRBJ2-1|few|TRBV27
CASRNWGTGTSGGNEQFF
TGTGCCAGCAGGAACTGGGGGACAGGGACTAGCGGGGGCAATGAGCAGTTCTTC
>NA|TRBJ1-1|few|TRBV6-5
CASRRTEMNTEAFF
TGTGCCAGCAGGCGGACGGAGATGAACACTGAAGCTTTCTTT
>NA|TRBJ2-1|NA|TRBV24-1
CATSDLLPGTNEQFF
TGTGCCACCAGTGATCTATTACCCGGAACCAATGAGCAGTTCTTC
>NA|TRBJ1-4|NA|TRBV6-8
CASSYQSGEKLFF
TGTGCCAGCAGTTACCAGAGCGGGGAAAAACTGTTTTTT
>NA|TRBJ2-1|NA|TRBV28
CASSFPGAVYSNEQFF
TGTGCCAGCAGTTTCCCAGGGGCCGTCTACTCCAATGAGCAGTTCTTC
>TRBD1|TRBJ1-1|few|TRBV7-6
CASSLETGLIPEAFF
TGTGCCAGCAGCTTAGAGACAGGGTTAATCCCTGAAGCTTTCTTT
>TRBD2|TRBJ2-3|many|TRBV7-6
CASSLALAGYTTTDTQYF
TGTGCCAGCAGCTTAGCGTTAGCGGGGTACACCACCACAGATACGCAGTATTTT
>NA|TRBJ2-1|many|TRBV7-8
CASSPRISYNEQFF
TGTGCCAGCAGCCCTCGAATCTCCTACAATGAGCAGTTCTTC
>TRBD1|TRBJ1-2|NA|TRBV29-1
CSVSGTGGENYGYTF
TGCAGCGTCTCCGGGACAGGGGGCGAGAACTATGGCTACACCTTC
>NA|TRBJ1-1|few|TRBV12-3/TRBV12-4
CASSNPGPVGTEAFF
TGTGCCAGCAGTAACCCGGGACCCGTTGGGACTGAAGCTTTCTTT
>NA|TRBJ1-1|NA|TRBV7-2
CASSPRRTANTEYFF
TGTGCCAGCAGCCCGAGACGGACGGCGAACACTGAATATTTCTTT
>TRBD1|TRBJ2-2|few|TRBV6-2/TRBV6-3
CASSRDRYTGELFF
TGTGCCAGCAGTCGGGACAGATACACCGGGGAGCTGTTTTTT
>TRBD1|TRBJ1-6|many|TRBV7-2
CASSRRQGRGDSPLHF
TGTGCCAGCAGCCGACGACAGGGGCGAGGAGATTCACCCCTCCACTTT
>NA|TRBJ2-1|NA|TRBV7-9
CASSFLRGDNEQFF
TGTGCCAGCAGCTTCCTGAGGGGTGACAATGAGCAGTTCTTC
>TRBD1|TRBJ2-1|many|TRBV7-2
CASSLRTGLVSTYNEQFF
TGTGCCAGCAGCCTTCGGACAGGGCTGGTGTCGACCTACAATGAGCAGTTCTTC
>TRBD1|TRBJ1-2|NA|TRBV18
CASSPQGDTDYGYTF
TGTGCCAGCTCACCCCAGGGGGACACCGACTATGGCTACACCTTC
>NA|TRBJ1-1|few|TRBV7-6
CASSSRGQGRTEAFF
TGTGCCAGCAGCTCCCGGGGTCAGGGAAGAACTGAAGCTTTCTTT
>TRBD1|TRBJ2-7|many|TRBV7-2
CASSLGDRYEQYF
TGTGCCAGCAGCTTAGGGGACAGATACGAGCAGTACTTC
>NA|TRBJ2-3|NA|TRBV6-1
CASSPRDWPYTDTQYF
TGTGCCAGCAGTCCCCGGGACTGGCCCTACACAGATACGCAGTATTTT
>NA|TRBJ2-1|few|TRBV6-1
CASSELSESSYNEQFF
TGTGCCAGCAGTGAGTTGTCCGAGAGCTCCTACAATGAGCAGTTCTTC
>TRBD1|TRBJ2-2|NA|TRBV11-2
CASSSWTGGTGELFF
TGTGCCAGCAGCTCCTGGACAGGGGGGACCGGGGAGCTGTTTTTT
>TRBD2|TRBJ2-2|NA|TRBV4-1
CASSQVLAGRTGELFF
TGCGCCAGCAGCCAAGTACTAGCGGGGCGAACCGGGGAGCTGTTTTTT
>NA|TRBJ1-1|few|TRBV6-5
CASSYSVGGVSFF
TGTGCCAGCAGTTACTCTGTGGGTGGGGTATCTTTCTTT
>NA|TRBJ1-2|few|TRBV19
CASSMAQEGYTF
TGTGCCAGTAGTATGGCGCAGGAAGGCTACACCTTC
>TRBD1|TRBJ1-1|few|TRBV28
CASSLFERGRGLAFF
TGTGCCAGCAGTTTATTTGAGCGGGGGAGGGGGCTAGCTTTCTTT
>TRBD2|TRBJ2-7|NA|TRBV20-1
CSARPGGGEQYF
TGCAGTGCTAGACCGGGGGGAGGCGAGCAGTACTTC
>NA|TRBJ2-3|NA|TRBV19
CASSIVLQGGADTQYF
TGTGCCAGTAGTATAGTGTTACAGGGAGGGGCAGATACGCAGTATTTT
>NA|TRBJ1-1|NA|TRBV11-2
CASSPQNLGEAFF
TGTGCCAGCAGCCCACAGAACCTGGGGGAAGCTTTCTTT
>TRBD2|TRBJ2-1|many|TRBV27
CASTSATEQFF
TGTGCCAGTACTAGCGCAACTGAGCAGTTCTTC
>NA|TRBJ2-2|NA|TRBV11-1
CASSFITGSLNTGELFF
TGTGCCAGCAGCTTTATTACAGGGTCCCTGAACACCGGGGAGCTGTTTTTT
>NA|TRBJ2-3|many|TRBV7-6
CASSQTDTTDTQYF
TGTGCCAGCAGCCAGACAGATACCACAGATACGCAGTATTTT
>NA|TRBJ1-3|many|TRBV7-2
CASSLQVLGNTIYF
TGTGCCAGCAGCCTACAGGTCCTCGGAAACACCATATATTTT
>NA|TRBJ2-1|few|TRBV28
CASSSRGGDYNEQFF
TGTGCCAGCAGTTCCAGGGGGGGGGACTACAATGAGCAGTTCTTC
>TRBD1|TRBJ1-1|few|TRBV6-2/TRBV6-3
CASSPRDRVVAEAFF
TGTGCCAGCAGTCCCCGGGACAGGGTTGTGGCTGAAGCTTTCTTT
>TRBD1|TRBJ2-3|NA|TRBV4-2
CASSPHFRGQGGTDTQYF
TGTGCCAGCAGCCCTCACTTCCGGGGACAGGGAGGAACAGATACGCAGTATTTT
>NA|TRBJ2-7|many|TRBV7-2
CASSLAFGLYEQYF
TGTGCCAGCAGCTTGGCGTTCGGGCTGTACGAGCAGTACTTC
>TRBD1|TRBJ1-2|few|TRBV5-5
CASSLTGGQNYGYTF
TGTGCCAGCAGCTTAACGGGGGGACAGAACTATGGCTACACCTTC
>NA|TRBJ2-7|few|TRBV5-4
CASSFTVGYSEQYF
TGTGCCAGCAGCTTCACGGTAGGCTACTCCGAGCAGTACTTC
>TRBD2|TRBJ2-1|NA|TRBV7-9
CASSFTSFSGGPYNEQFF
TGTGCCAGCAGCTTCACCTCATTTTCGGGAGGGCCCTACAATGAGCAGTTCTTC
>NA|TRBJ1-5|few|TRBV6-1
CASSTQGGQPQHF
TGTGCCAGCAGTACACAGGGAGGCCAGCCCCAGCATTTT
>TRBD2|TRBJ2-3|NA|TRBV27
CASSPVAGPTDTQYF
TGTGCCAGCAGCCCCGTAGCGGGGCCGACAGATACGCAGTATTTT
>NA|TRBJ1-1|NA|TRBV20-1
CSASLGQNTEAFF
TGCAGTGCTAGTCTCGGTCAGAACACTGAAGCTTTCTTT
>NA|TRBJ2-7|NA|TRBV6-5
CASSYGEPYEQYF
TGTGCCAGCAGTTACGGGGAACCCTACGAGCAGTACTTC
>TRBD2|TRBJ2-5|many|TRBV7-9
CASSPRTSGVWTQYF
TGTGCCAGCAGCCCGAGGACTAGCGGTGTTTGGACCCAGTACTTC
>TRBD1|TRBJ1-6|once|TRBV12-3/TRBV12-4
CASSFDRAASPLHF
TGTGCCAGCAGTTTTGACAGGGCGGCATCACCCCTCCACTTT